Detailed here is one T cell receptor beta chain. Its antigen is not identified. The data are from a study of OX40 agonist ivuxolimab in advanced cancers. General study findings and limits: On average, CD8+ T cells showed a greater number of expanded clones than CD4+.

Repertoires were generated with immunoSEQ multiplex PCR, while TCRdb's copy carries only in-frame clones and drops some. This sample has over 50,000 clones; roughly 92% occur once, and the top ten carry about an eighth. The CDR3 extends over 15 amino acids. Germline-derived CDR1 and CDR2 are WSHSY and SAAADI. The germline V and J ends were trimmed by 4 bases and 2 bases, with 12 bases remaining between them. The TCR was taken from an adult with an advanced solid tumor such as melanoma, head and neck, liver or kidney cancer. The gene calls are TRBV10-2 and TRBJ2-1; tentative D call: TRBD2 (6 bases). This material consisted of CD4+ or CD8+ T cells sorted from blood, taken in a trial of the OX40 agonist ivuxolimab. Written as DNA, the CDR3 is TGCGCCAGCAGTGCCGGGACTCCCACCTACAATGAGCAGTTCTTC. This sequence encodes CASSAGTPTYNEQFF.